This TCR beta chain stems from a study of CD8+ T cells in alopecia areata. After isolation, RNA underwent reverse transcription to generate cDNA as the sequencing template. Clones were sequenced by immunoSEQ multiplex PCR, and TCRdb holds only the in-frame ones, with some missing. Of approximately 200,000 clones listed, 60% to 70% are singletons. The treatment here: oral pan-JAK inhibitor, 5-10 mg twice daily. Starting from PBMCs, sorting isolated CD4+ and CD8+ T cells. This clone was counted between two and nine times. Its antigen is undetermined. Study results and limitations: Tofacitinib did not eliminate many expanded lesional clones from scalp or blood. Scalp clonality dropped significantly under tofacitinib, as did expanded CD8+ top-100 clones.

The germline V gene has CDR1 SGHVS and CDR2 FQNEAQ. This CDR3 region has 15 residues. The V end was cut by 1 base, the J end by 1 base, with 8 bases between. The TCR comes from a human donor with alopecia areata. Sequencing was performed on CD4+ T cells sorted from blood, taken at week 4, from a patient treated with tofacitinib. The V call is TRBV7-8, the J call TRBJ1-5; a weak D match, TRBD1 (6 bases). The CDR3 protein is CASSLGGQSNQPQHF. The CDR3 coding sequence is TGTGCCAGCAGCTTAGGTGGACAGAGCAATCAGCCCCAGCATTTT.